Listed below are T cell receptor beta chains from one sample, sequenced in a study of blood T cell repertoires in COVID-19. Using immunoSEQ multiplex PCR, the repertoire was profiled, and TCRdb retains in-frame clones only, with some absent. In the table there are approximately 170,000 clones, more than 75% of which are singletons. What was sequenced was peripheral blood. These receptors all come from a man aged 45-60 years who had recovered from COVID-19. Both conserved end residues are trimmed from each CDR3. Part of the rows lack a size; the others show once, few, many or a class for expanded clones.

.	TRBJ1-1	TRBV5-1	ASSPGVRNTEAF
.	TRBJ2-1	TRBV9	ASSVAPGTGLSSYNEQF
.	TRBJ2-1	TRBV6-5	ASSYLLGYNEQF
.	TRBJ1-5	TRBV10-2	ASRGTGVNQPQH
.	TRBJ1-4	TRBV7-2	ASSPDRGGKKLF
few	TRBJ1-2	TRBV5-1	ASSLGRAYGYT
.	TRBJ1-3	TRBV2	ASSDLRTGPSGNTIY
.	TRBJ1-3	TRBV19	ASIEGAGSGNTIY
.	TRBJ2-7	TRBV10-3	AISESAREYEQY
.	TRBJ2-3	TRBV24-1	ATERYGGPGDTQY
.	TRBJ1-2	TRBV5-5	ASSLYGGYGYT
.	TRBJ2-2	TRBV2	ASSGIATNTGELF
.	TRBJ1-2	TRBV15	ATSRVREGASFNYGYT
.	TRBJ1-1	TRBV5-1	ASSVGTGGLNTEAF
.	TRBJ2-2	TRBV5-1	ASSLAGTNLNTGELF
.	TRBJ2-5	TRBV28	ASSPRLAGALRTQY
.	TRBJ2-3	TRBV6-4	ASSDGTGDTDTQY
.	TRBJ2-2	TRBV7-9	ASSLGQYTGELF
.	TRBJ2-5	TRBV6-5	ASSYSGRVETQY
.	TRBJ2-1	TRBV19	ASRETGDDEQF
.	TRBJ2-5	TRBV28	ASSPTTGGGKTQY
.	TRBJ2-7	TRBV7-5	ARSLGVAGVHEQY
.	TRBJ1-5	TRBV5-5	ASSPLLDQGDQPQH
.	TRBJ1-1	TRBV6-5	ASTTGDMNTEAF
.	TRBJ2-2	TRBV6-5	ASDWNTGELF
once	TRBJ2-1	TRBV7-2	ASAGATYNEQF
.	TRBJ2-1	TRBV19	ASSILAGGSNEQF
.	TRBJ2-5	TRBV5-1	ASSLGDRQETQY
.	TRBJ2-2	TRBV27	ASSPWGQIGELF
.	TRBJ1-6	TRBV21-1	ASSKGGLAPLH
once	TRBJ2-3	TRBV7-2	ASRSDRGKTDTQY
.	TRBJ1-4	TRBV6-6	ASSPGTGAEKLF
.	TRBJ1-1	TRBV20-1	SALENTEAF
.	TRBJ1-3	TRBV21-1	ASSSLSLVSGNTIY
few	TRBJ2-7	TRBV7-8	ASSSPDRVITYEQY
.	TRBJ2-1	TRBV9	ASSWARGREGLNEQF
.	TRBJ2-1	TRBV20-1	SASLGNRLNEQF
.	TRBJ2-7	TRBV5-4	ASSITGTGNGEQY
.	TRBJ1-6	TRBV6-7	ASSPGIVNSPLH
.	TRBJ1-3	TRBV12-3/TRBV12-4	ASSRGGGGTIY
.	TRBJ1-1	TRBV7-9	ASSSPPGATEAF